Listed below are T cell receptor beta chains from one sample, sequenced in a study of beta chain features in type 1 diabetes. The protocol was immunoSEQ multiplex PCR, while the TCRdb copy is restricted to in-frame clones and leaves out a portion. The table has some 190,000 clones, around 8% seen once; the top ten hold about 0.95%. The sample taken for sequencing was central memory CD4+ T cells from blood. Receptors originate from a woman in her thirties or forties with type 1 diabetes. The CDR3 runs from the conserved cysteine through the conserved F or W. Fields, in order: V gene, clone size, D gene, J gene, CDR3 protein, CDR3 DNA. The D gene is left open where the match is weak. A row's size may be missing; if present it is once, few, many or a size class.

>TRBV7-3|few|TRBD1|TRBJ2-5
CASGTGSQETQYF
TGTGCCAGCGGGACAGGAAGCCAAGAGACCCAGTACTTC
>TRBV7-2|.|TRBD2|TRBJ2-7
CASSRLAGEGEQYF
TGTGCCAGCAGCCGGTTAGCGGGAGAGGGCGAGCAGTACTTC
>TRBV7-2|few|TRBD1|TRBJ1-5
CASSIRGQGNQPQHF
TGTGCCAGCAGCATACGGGGACAGGGTAATCAGCCCCAGCATTTT
>TRBV19|few|.|TRBJ1-5
CASRDTNQPQHF
TGTGCCAGCCGGGACACAAATCAGCCCCAGCATTTT
>TRBV7-9|few|TRBD2|TRBJ2-1
CASSLGRWGGQFF
TGTGCCAGCAGCCTAGGGCGGTGGGGGGGGCAGTTCTTC
>TRBV6-1|.|TRBD2|TRBJ2-7
CASSEREGLYEQYF
TGTGCCAGCAGTGAGCGGGAGGGCCTGTACGAGCAGTACTTC
>TRBV28|.|.|TRBJ1-6
CASSLRGTYNSPLHF
TGTGCCAGCAGTTTAAGGGGGACATATAATTCACCCCTCCACTTT
>TRBV28|few|TRBD1|TRBJ1-4
CASSPDRLDEKLFF
TGTGCCAGCAGTCCGGACAGGTTGGATGAAAAACTGTTTTTT
>TRBV30|.|.|TRBJ1-2
CAWKIAGLNYGYTF
TGTGCCTGGAAAATTGCAGGGTTAAACTATGGCTACACCTTC
>TRBV19|.|TRBD1|TRBJ1-1
CASTLGTGNTEAFF
TGTGCCAGTACCCTTGGGACAGGGAACACTGAAGCTTTCTTT
>TRBV27|.|TRBD1|TRBJ1-5
CASSSLTGNQPQHF
TGTGCCAGCAGTTCCCTGACAGGGAATCAGCCCCAGCATTTT
>TRBV4-2|few|.|TRBJ2-3
CASSQIDRADTQYF
TGTGCCAGCAGCCAAATTGACAGAGCAGATACGCAGTATTTT
>TRBV4-3|once|.|TRBJ1-2
CASSQVGAGDYGYTF
TGCGCCAGCAGCCAAGTCGGTGCGGGCGACTATGGCTACACCTTC
>TRBV5-1|.|.|TRBJ2-3
CATAGAGGTDTQYF
TGCGCCACCGCTGGAGCGGGTGGCACAGATACGCAGTATTTT
>TRBV5-1|.|.|TRBJ2-3
CASSLEDGGTDTQYF
TGCGCCAGCAGCTTGGAGGACGGGGGAACAGATACGCAGTATTTT
>TRBV25-1|.|.|TRBJ2-7
CASSERKVGAQGSEQYF
TGTGCCAGCAGTGAGAGAAAAGTTGGAGCCCAGGGCTCCGAGCAGTACTTC
>TRBV29-1|many|.|TRBJ2-7
CSVPGGSYEQYF
TGCAGCGTTCCCGGGGGAAGCTACGAGCAGTACTTC
>TRBV5-1|few|TRBD2|TRBJ2-5
CASSTPAGEETQYF
TGCGCCAGCAGCACACCAGCGGGGGAAGAGACCCAGTACTTC
>TRBV6-5|.|.|TRBJ1-5
CASKGERSNQPQHF
TGTGCCAGCAAGGGGGAACGGAGCAATCAGCCCCAGCATTTT
>TRBV5-5|few|TRBD2|TRBJ2-1
CASSSGGERTYNEQFF
TGTGCCAGCAGCTCGGGAGGGGAGAGGACCTACAATGAGCAGTTCTTC
>TRBV27|.|TRBD2|TRBJ2-5
CASSLKAPSGRAAYQETQYF
TGTGCCAGCAGTTTAAAGGCCCCTAGCGGGAGGGCCGCTTATCAAGAGACCCAGTACTTC
>TRBV6-5|.|TRBD1|TRBJ1-2
CASSLGQDYGYTF
TGTGCCAGCAGTTTGGGACAGGACTATGGCTACACCTTC
>TRBV5-8|many|TRBD1|TRBJ2-1
CASSSRTGKYNEQFF
TGTGCCAGCAGCAGCCGGACAGGGAAGTACAATGAGCAGTTCTTC
>TRBV28|few|TRBD1|TRBJ2-6
CASSTQGSGANVLTF
TGTGCCAGCAGTACACAGGGGTCTGGGGCCAACGTCCTGACTTTC
>TRBV4-2|.|.|TRBJ1-4
CASSQDLLVVDEKLFF
TGTGCCAGCAGCCAAGATCTCTTGGTAGTTGATGAAAAACTGTTTTTT
>TRBV13|many|.|TRBJ1-6
CASSLEQSNSPLHF
TGTGCCAGCAGCTTAGAACAGAGCAATTCACCCCTCCACTTT